The entry that follows covers one TCR beta chain sequence. In the CD4+ fraction, cells were divided into CD45RA+ naive and CD45RA-negative memory subsets. The data were obtained in a study of shared clonotypes between healthy human individuals. Study-level background: Donor ages ranged 18 to 49 years: a couple of women, a few men.

Per the original methods: Owing to the provision of junction-only sequences devoid of quality scores by immunoSEQ, filtering differed. Libraries were prepared by immunoSEQ multiplex PCR; TCRdb keeps only in-frame clonotypes and omits some of them. The V and J calls and clone size were taken over from that table, and D and trimming were inferred from the DNA. The table lists approximately 1.5 million clones, 98% of them singletons. The sequence was obtained from a young man in good health. The sequencing sample was made of naive CD4+ T cells sorted from blood. Noted subset: CD45RA+ positively selected.

The CDR3 DNA reads TGTGCCAGCAGTTTCCAGGGGACTGAAGCTTTCTTT. Protein product: CASSFQGTEAFF. This chain links TRBV6-5 with TRBJ1-1, with a possible D match to TRBD1 (6 bases). CDR3 length: 12 amino acids. In germline, CDR1 is MNHEY, CDR2 SVGAGI. Trimming left V 4 bases short and J 5 bases short, with 8 bases between.